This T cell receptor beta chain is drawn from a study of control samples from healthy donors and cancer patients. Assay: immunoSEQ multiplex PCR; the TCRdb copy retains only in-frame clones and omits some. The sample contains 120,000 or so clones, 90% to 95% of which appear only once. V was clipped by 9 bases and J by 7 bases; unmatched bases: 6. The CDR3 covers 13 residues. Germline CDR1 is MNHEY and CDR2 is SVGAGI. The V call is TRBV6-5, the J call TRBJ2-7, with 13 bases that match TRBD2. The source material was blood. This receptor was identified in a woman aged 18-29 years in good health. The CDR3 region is CARSSGLAGEQYF. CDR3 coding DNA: TGTGCCAGATCCTCGGGACTAGCGGGAGAGCAGTACTTC.